These T cell receptor beta chains were read from a single sample in a study of T cell responses to AZD1222 COVID-19 vaccine. Clones were sequenced by immunoSEQ multiplex PCR, and TCRdb holds only the in-frame ones, with some missing. The top ten clones hold about 1.5% of a sample with 130,000 or so clones, over 90% of them seen once. The material was peripheral blood, obtained on day 0 of AZD1222 vaccination. These TCRs come from an adult in good health. Each CDR3 is given with its conserved first and last residue. Fields, in order: clone size, CDR3 length, D gene, V gene, J gene, CDR3 DNA, CDR3 protein. The D gene is left open where the match is weak. Clone size appears in some rows only: once, few, many, or a class for an expanded clone.

abundance: -; len: 15; d_gene: TRBD1; v_gene: TRBV6-5; j_gene: TRBJ2-1; CDR3nt: TGTGCCAGCAGTCCGAGGACAGGGACCTACAATGAGCAGTTCTTC; CDR3aa: CASSPRTGTYNEQFF
abundance: -; len: 12; d_gene: -; v_gene: TRBV7-2; j_gene: TRBJ2-7; CDR3nt: TGTGCCAGTGGCGAGCATTACTACGAGCAGTACTTC; CDR3aa: CASGEHYYEQYF
abundance: -; len: 13; d_gene: -; v_gene: TRBV6-5; j_gene: TRBJ1-5; CDR3nt: TGTGCCAGCAGTTTGAACAGTTATCAGCCCCAGCATTTT; CDR3aa: CASSLNSYQPQHF
abundance: -; len: 15; d_gene: -; v_gene: TRBV28; j_gene: TRBJ1-2; CDR3nt: TGTGCCAGCAGTTTAGTAAAGGGGCTATACTATGGCTACACCTTC; CDR3aa: CASSLVKGLYYGYTF
abundance: -; len: 17; d_gene: TRBD1; v_gene: TRBV24-1; j_gene: TRBJ2-6; CDR3nt: TGTGCCACCAGTGATCCCGGGACAGGGACTGGGGCCAACGTCCTGACTTTC; CDR3aa: CATSDPGTGTGANVLTF
abundance: -; len: 13; d_gene: -; v_gene: TRBV20-1; j_gene: TRBJ2-7; CDR3nt: TGCAGTGCTAGTTATCCGTCTTTTAACCAGCAGTACTTC; CDR3aa: CSASYPSFNQQYF
abundance: -; len: 14; d_gene: -; v_gene: TRBV6-5; j_gene: TRBJ2-2; CDR3nt: TGTGCCAGCATAGCAGGGGGGTACACCGGGGAGCTGTTTTTT; CDR3aa: CASIAGGYTGELFF
abundance: -; len: 12; d_gene: TRBD1; v_gene: TRBV24-1; j_gene: TRBJ1-2; CDR3nt: TGTGCCACCAGTGTCACAGGGGAAGGCTACACCTTC; CDR3aa: CATSVTGEGYTF
abundance: -; len: 14; d_gene: -; v_gene: TRBV9; j_gene: TRBJ2-2; CDR3nt: TGTGCCAGCAGTGAAAGAACAGTATCCGGGGAGCTGTTTTTT; CDR3aa: CASSERTVSGELFF
abundance: -; len: 15; d_gene: TRBD1; v_gene: TRBV19; j_gene: TRBJ1-5; CDR3nt: TGTGCCAGTAGTATGGTGGACAGGGGAAATCAGCCCCAGCATTTT; CDR3aa: CASSMVDRGNQPQHF
abundance: -; len: 15; d_gene: TRBD2; v_gene: TRBV19; j_gene: TRBJ2-3; CDR3nt: TGTGCCAGTAGTATTTATAGCGGGAGCACAGATACGCAGTATTTT; CDR3aa: CASSIYSGSTDTQYF
abundance: once; len: 15; d_gene: -; v_gene: TRBV6-6; j_gene: TRBJ2-7; CDR3nt: TGTGCCAGCAGTACCGACAGGAAAGGAAATTACGAGCAGTACTTC; CDR3aa: CASSTDRKGNYEQYF
abundance: -; len: 14; d_gene: -; v_gene: TRBV3-1/TRBV3-2; j_gene: TRBJ1-1; CDR3nt: TGTGCCAGCAGCCTCGTACAGGGGAACACTGAAGCTTTCTTT; CDR3aa: CASSLVQGNTEAFF
abundance: once; len: 13; d_gene: -; v_gene: TRBV30; j_gene: TRBJ2-7; CDR3nt: TGTGCCTGGGCCCAAGGAGGGGCCTACGAGCAGTACTTC; CDR3aa: CAWAQGGAYEQYF
abundance: -; len: 16; d_gene: -; v_gene: TRBV30; j_gene: TRBJ1-4; CDR3nt: TGTGCCTGGAGTTCTTCACTTGGGGGGATTAATGAAAAACTGTTTTTT; CDR3aa: CAWSSSLGGINEKLFF
abundance: once; len: 14; d_gene: -; v_gene: TRBV5-5; j_gene: TRBJ1-6; CDR3nt: TGTGCCAGCAGCCCAGGGCTAAATAATTCACCCCTCCACTTT; CDR3aa: CASSPGLNNSPLHF
abundance: once; len: 16; d_gene: TRBD2; v_gene: TRBV11-3; j_gene: TRBJ2-3; CDR3nt: TGTGCCAGCAGGTTGACTAGCACGAGAAGCACAGATACGCAGTATTTT; CDR3aa: CASRLTSTRSTDTQYF
abundance: -; len: 12; d_gene: -; v_gene: TRBV3-1/TRBV3-2; j_gene: TRBJ1-2; CDR3nt: TGTGCCAGCGGTACAGGGACCGGAGGCTACACCTTC; CDR3aa: CASGTGTGGYTF
abundance: -; len: 13; d_gene: TRBD1; v_gene: TRBV19; j_gene: TRBJ1-5; CDR3nt: TGTGCCAGTAGTAGGGACAGTTTGCTGCCCCAGCATTTT; CDR3aa: CASSRDSLLPQHF
abundance: -; len: 19; d_gene: TRBD1; v_gene: TRBV5-1; j_gene: TRBJ1-1; CDR3nt: TGCGCCAGCAGCTTGGGTTATAAGGGGGCAGAATCTATGAACACTGAAGCTTTCTTT; CDR3aa: CASSLGYKGAESMNTEAFF
abundance: -; len: 13; d_gene: -; v_gene: TRBV19; j_gene: TRBJ1-6; CDR3nt: TGTGCCAGTAGTATCGGGGGGCGTTCACCCCTCCACTTT; CDR3aa: CASSIGGRSPLHF
abundance: -; len: 12; d_gene: -; v_gene: TRBV5-6; j_gene: TRBJ1-1; CDR3nt: TGTGCCAGCAGCTTGGGAGTAGGAGAAGCTTTCTTT; CDR3aa: CASSLGVGEAFF
abundance: -; len: 14; d_gene: -; v_gene: TRBV6-5; j_gene: TRBJ1-2; CDR3nt: TGTGCCAGCAGTTATTGGGATCGGGGCTATGGCTACACCTTC; CDR3aa: CASSYWDRGYGYTF
abundance: -; len: 14; d_gene: TRBD1; v_gene: TRBV6-5; j_gene: TRBJ2-7; CDR3nt: TGTGCCAGCAGTTCAGCCGGACAGGGCTACGAGCAGTACTTC; CDR3aa: CASSSAGQGYEQYF
abundance: -; len: 19; d_gene: TRBD2; v_gene: TRBV7-3; j_gene: TRBJ2-3; CDR3nt: TGTGCCAGCAGCTTAACCGGCCTAGCGGGGGGGGACCCCTCGGGTACGCAGTATTTT; CDR3aa: CASSLTGLAGGDPSGTQYF
abundance: -; len: 13; d_gene: -; v_gene: TRBV27; j_gene: TRBJ2-2; CDR3nt: TGTGCCAGCAGTCCCATGACAGCGATACAGCTGTTTTTT; CDR3aa: CASSPMTAIQLFF
abundance: -; len: 17; d_gene: -; v_gene: TRBV21-1; j_gene: TRBJ1-5; CDR3nt: TGTGCCAGCACCACTCACCGGACAGGGGGACGCAATCAGCCCCAGCATTTT; CDR3aa: CASTTHRTGGRNQPQHF
abundance: -; len: 15; d_gene: TRBD2; v_gene: TRBV6-6; j_gene: TRBJ2-7; CDR3nt: TGTGCCAGCAGTCGACTAGCGGGAGGGCCGGGAGAGCAGTACTTC; CDR3aa: CASSRLAGGPGEQYF
abundance: -; len: 14; d_gene: -; v_gene: TRBV19; j_gene: TRBJ1-2; CDR3nt: TGTGCCAGTAACCCCTTAGCAGGGTCCCGGCGGTACACCTTC; CDR3aa: CASNPLAGSRRYTF